The clone carrying this TCR beta chain was counted once. The sample originates from a study of OX40 agonist ivuxolimab in advanced cancers. Produced via immunoSEQ multiplex PCR; TCRdb's table is partial and in-frame only. The sample lists 95,000 to 150,000 clones, around 93% occurring once. The CDR3 extends over 15 amino acids. Trimming removed 3 bases from V and 4 bases from J, with 15 bases in between. The V gene's germline CDR1 is SGHDT and CDR2 YYEEEE. Sequencing was performed on CD4+ or CD8+ T cells sorted from blood, taken in a trial of the OX40 agonist ivuxolimab. The sequence derives from an adult with an advanced solid tumor such as melanoma, head and neck, liver or kidney cancer. The rearrangement joins TRBV5-6 to TRBJ2-3; tentatively, D is TRBD1 or TRBD2 (5 bases each). CDR3 sequence (DNA): TGTGCCAGCAGCTCGCGCCGGGACCAACCAGATACGCAGTATTTT. It yields the protein CASSSRRDQPDTQYF.